Here is one TCR beta chain with its context. What antigen it recognizes has not been identified. No quality values exist for individual bases; no much larger clone is one base distant. This sample was included in a study of Ad26.COV2.S vaccination and SARS-CoV-2 variants (TCRdb year 2021). Broadly, across the study: Donors in the vaccine arm were drawn from COV1001, a multicentre, randomized, double-blind, placebo-controlled phase I-IIa trial testing Ad26.COV2.S in healthy adults. Throughout the experiments and outcome assessment, investigators stayed blinded to trial group allocation. Ad26.COV2.S was administered intramuscularly at a dose of 5x10^10 or 1x10^11 viral particles, either as one shot or as two shots given 56 days apart. TCRbeta repertoire sequencing was used to assess the specificity and breadth of SARS-CoV-2-reactive T cell receptors after Ad26.COV2.S vaccination. A total of some 30 samples were included in the TCR-sequenced set, comprising about 20 Ad26.COV2.S vaccine recipients, 5 placebo recipients and 8 SARS-CoV-2 convalescent individuals. Trial participants were randomized into five groups of five, in which low-dose or high-dose Ad26.COV2.S was given once or twice, or placebo was given on both occasions.

The treatment or condition label on this specimen signifies: 15 to 20 received Ad26.COV2.S at low or high dose, single or two shots; about 5 received placebo; per-sample allocation not given. For vaccine and placebo recipients, the sequenced repertoires came from samples collected on day 63 after the first injection. Cohort 1b enrolled some 25 adults aged 18-55 years at a single site in Boston, USA, between 29 July and 7 August 2020. Ad26.COV2.S was a replication-incompetent adenovirus type 26 vector expressing a prefusion-stabilized SARS-CoV-2 spike protein from the original Wuhan strain. The CDR3 has 13 amino acids, counting the end cysteine and phenylalanine. The DNA shown is the 39-base CDR3, in frame from base 1. The V and J ends are trimmed by 6 bases and 3 bases, leaving 10 bases between them. As encoded in the germline V gene, CDR1 is MNHEY while CDR2 is SVGAGI. The immunoSEQ Assay was used to sequence TCRbeta CDR3 regions. After extraction, genomic DNA underwent amplification by bias-controlled multiplex PCR, followed by high-throughput sequencing. As for the authors' bioinformatics: To quantify the absolute abundance of every unique TCRbeta CDR3 region, sequences were collapsed and filtered. Usable DNA was measured by amplifying reference genes present in all nucleated cells, and TCRbeta template counts were normalized to that usable DNA to estimate T cell fraction. Repertoire TCRs were annotated as SARS-CoV-2-specific when V gene, CDR3 amino acid sequence and J gene were exactly matched to a known reactive TCR set. The reference SARS-CoV-2 TCR set was obtained from MIRA and was filtered for enrichment in COVID-19-positive ImmuneCODE repertoires, whereby public or cross-reactive TCRs were removed. Based on the MIRA antigens, annotated TCRs were further analysed at the level of specific ORF or position within ORF. Breadth was defined as annotated unique rearrangements over total unique productive rearrangements; depth was the summed frequency of those rearrangements. Two-sided Wilcoxon rank-sum tests were used to compare TCR breadth between groups. TCRdb stores this immuneACCESS table with in-frame sequences only. Part of the clones is absent; in the studies checked, under half of the shortfall reflects unresolved V genes, and no reason is known for the rest. From that table come the V and J calls and clone size; the DNA was used to work out D and trimming. In all, the sample holds 350,000 to 400,000 clones, and 89% of those were seen once. The ten most abundant clones make up about 2% of the sample.

Here is what the overall study found, with its caveats: After vaccination, spike-specific CD8+ and CD4+ T cell responses were reported to show substantial breadth. Vaccine and placebo recipients had similar non-spike TCR breadth, a finding consistent with the vaccine containing only spike. The study was not powered to compare responses between vaccine doses or regimens. Spike-specific TCR breadth was higher in Ad26.COV2.S recipients than in placebo recipients (P = 0.0014). The authors noted that total T cell responses may have been underestimated by the TCR breadth and depth analyses.

The sequence derives from a person between 18 and 59 years old who received the Ad26.COV2.S COVID-19 vaccine or a placebo. The starting material was peripheral blood, obtained in a trial of Ad26.COV2.S vaccine versus placebo. The sequence joins TRBV6-5 to TRBJ2-3, with TRBD1 perhaps the D gene, on 6 matching bases. The DNA sequence reads TGTGCCAGCAGGGTAACAGGGACAGATACGCAGTATTTT. Its amino acids are CASRVTGTDTQYF.